This T cell receptor (beta chain) appears in the sequencing data of a study of T cells in Graves' hyperthyroidism and ophthalmopathy. The TCR beta CDR3 regions underwent amplification using RNA transcripts as the source. Using the HTBI primer set, a first-round RT-PCR was run on the TCR CDR3. TCRdb reanalysed the multiplex PCR reads using MiXCR and keeps one entry per CDR3 protein. The sample holds 490,000 or so distinct CDR3 sequences, over 35% seen once. The sequence derives from an adult woman with Graves' disease, either hyperthyroidism or ophthalmopathy (not recorded which). The sequenced sample was peripheral blood or thyroid tissue (not recorded which).

The CDR3 region has the DNA TGCGCCAGCAGCTTGTTAAGTACCGTGAGTGCCAGCAGCGGTGGGACAGGGCGAGATGGCTACACCTTC. Amino acids: CASSLLSTVSASSGGTGRDGYTF. The J gene is TRBJ1-2, the V gene TRBV5-1, with TRBD1 matching over 9 bases. The CDR3 covers 23 residues. The V and J ends lost 1 base and 6 bases, in that order; junction bases with no gene match: 31. Looked up from germline, CDR1 is SGHRS and CDR2 is YFSETQ.